This T cell receptor (beta chain) was identified during a study of T cells in Graves' hyperthyroidism and ophthalmopathy. The TCR beta CDR3 regions underwent amplification using RNA transcripts as the source. HTBI primers were the set used in a first-round RT-PCR of the TCR CDR3. TCRdb fed the multiplex PCR reads into MiXCR, producing one record per CDR3 protein. Of around 800,000 distinct CDR3 sequences in the sample, about two fifths were seen once. Study results and limitations: Among thyroid clonotypes expanded above 0.001, most also appeared in blood. Ophthalmopathy, as predicted by the model, came a median around 6 months after the prediction.

The CDR3 extends over 14 amino acids. The trim removed 8 bases at V and 4 bases at J, leaving 8 bases unmatched. The germline V gene has CDR1 SNHLY and CDR2 FYNNEI. For this clonotype: Its antigen is currently unknown.

Sequenced sample: blood. The rearrangement uses TRBV2 and TRBJ2-5; 9 nucleotides match TRBD1. This clonotype originated in a man between 18 and 35 years old with Graves' hyperthyroidism. CDR3 sequence (DNA): TGTGCCAGCGTAGCTCAGACAGGGGGAGAGACCCAGTACTTC. Translated, it gives CASVAQTGGETQYF. Full variable domain (outside the CDR3, taken from reference TRBV2 and TRBJ2-5): EPEVTQTPSHQVTQMGQEVILRCVPISNHLYFYWYRQILGQKVEFLVSFYNNEISEKSEIFDDQFSVERPDGSNFTLKIRSTKLEDSAMYFCASVAQTGGETQYFGPGTRLLVL.